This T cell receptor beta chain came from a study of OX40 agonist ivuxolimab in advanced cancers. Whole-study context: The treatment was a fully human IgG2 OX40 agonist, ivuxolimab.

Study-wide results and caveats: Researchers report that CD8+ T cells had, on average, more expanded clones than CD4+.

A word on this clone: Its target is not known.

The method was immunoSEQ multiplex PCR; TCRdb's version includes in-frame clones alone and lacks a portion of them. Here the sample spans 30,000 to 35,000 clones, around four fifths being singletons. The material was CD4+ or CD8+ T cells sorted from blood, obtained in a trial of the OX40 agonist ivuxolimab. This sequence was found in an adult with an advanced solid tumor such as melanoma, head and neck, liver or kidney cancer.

CDR3 sequence reads: CASSPGWGNGYTF. The DNA of the CDR3 is TGTGCCAGCAGTCCCGGGTGGGGAAATGGCTACACCTTC. This sequence joins TRBV27 and TRBJ1-2; D is uncertain. Deletions cut 5 bases from V and 6 bases from J, with 13 bases between. Germline values: CDR1 MNHEY, CDR2 SMNVEV (reference sequence). This CDR3 contains 13 residues.